This T cell receptor (beta chain) was sequenced for a study of neurological immune-mediated disorders. This CDR3 comprises 15 residues. Germline values: CDR1 SEHNR, CDR2 FQNEAQ (reference sequence). V lost 1 base and J lost 4, with 13 bases in between. There are many counts of this clonotype. No antigen is known for it. Points from the study as a whole: Private repertoires in all groups were suggested by the absence of shared CDR3 amino acid sequences among expanded clones across subjects.

The cDNA was generated by 5'RACE with 10-nucleotide random UMIs. TCRdb itself ran the 5' RACE reads through MiXCR, one entry per CDR3 protein. This table has 95,000 or so distinct CDR3 sequences, roughly 4% appearing once. The sample consisted of PBMCs. The clonotype comes from a woman younger than 35 with multiple sclerosis. The chain couples TRBV7-9 to TRBJ1-1; D might be TRBD1 (6 bases). The CDR3 is CASSLVGAGVTEAFF. The CDR3, as DNA: TGTGCCAGCAGCTTAGTCGGGGCAGGGGTCACTGAAGCTTTCTTT.